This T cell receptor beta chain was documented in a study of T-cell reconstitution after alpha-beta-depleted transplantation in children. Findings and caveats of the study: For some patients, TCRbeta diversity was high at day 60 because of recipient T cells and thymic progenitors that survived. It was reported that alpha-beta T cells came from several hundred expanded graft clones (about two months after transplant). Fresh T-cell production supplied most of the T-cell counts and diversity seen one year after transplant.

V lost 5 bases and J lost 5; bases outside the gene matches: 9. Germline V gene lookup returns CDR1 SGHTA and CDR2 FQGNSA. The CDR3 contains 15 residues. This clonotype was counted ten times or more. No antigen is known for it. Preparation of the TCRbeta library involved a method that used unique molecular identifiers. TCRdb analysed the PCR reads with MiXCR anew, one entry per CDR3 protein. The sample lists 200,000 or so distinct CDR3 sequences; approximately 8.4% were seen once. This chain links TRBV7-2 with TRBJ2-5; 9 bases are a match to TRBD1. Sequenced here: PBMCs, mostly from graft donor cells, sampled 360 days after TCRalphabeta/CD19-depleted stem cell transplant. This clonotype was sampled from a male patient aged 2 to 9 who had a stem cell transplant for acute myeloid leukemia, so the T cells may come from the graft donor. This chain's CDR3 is CASSHRDRAGETQYF. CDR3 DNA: TGTGCCAGCAGCCACCGGGACAGGGCCGGTGAGACCCAGTACTTC.